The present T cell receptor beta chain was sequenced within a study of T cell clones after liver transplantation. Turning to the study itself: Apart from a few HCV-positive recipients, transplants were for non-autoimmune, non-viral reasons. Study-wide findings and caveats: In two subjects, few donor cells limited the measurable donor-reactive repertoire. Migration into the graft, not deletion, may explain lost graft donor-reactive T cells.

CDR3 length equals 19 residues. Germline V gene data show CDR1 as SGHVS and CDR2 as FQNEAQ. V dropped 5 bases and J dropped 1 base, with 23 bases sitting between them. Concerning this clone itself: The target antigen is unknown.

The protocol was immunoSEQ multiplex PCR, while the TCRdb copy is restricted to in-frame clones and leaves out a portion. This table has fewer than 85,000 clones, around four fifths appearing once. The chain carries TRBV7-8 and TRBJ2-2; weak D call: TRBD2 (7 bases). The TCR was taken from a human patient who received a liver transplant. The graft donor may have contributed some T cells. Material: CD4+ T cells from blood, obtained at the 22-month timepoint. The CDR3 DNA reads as TGTGCCAGCAGCCGACCTGGGGGCGCCGGGACTAAGAACACCGGGGAGCTGTTTTTT. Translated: CASSRPGGAGTKNTGELFF.